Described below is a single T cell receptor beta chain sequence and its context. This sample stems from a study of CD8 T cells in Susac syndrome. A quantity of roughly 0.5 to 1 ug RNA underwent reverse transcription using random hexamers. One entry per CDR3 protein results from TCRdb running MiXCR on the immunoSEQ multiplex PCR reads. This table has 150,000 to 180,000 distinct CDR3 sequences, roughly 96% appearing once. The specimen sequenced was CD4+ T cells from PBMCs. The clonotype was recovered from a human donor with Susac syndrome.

CDR3 in amino acids: CASSLAVQVQETQYF. Here the CDR3 DNA reads TGTGCCAGCAGCTTAGCGGTACAGGTTCAAGAGACCCAGTACTTC. The V gene is TRBV7-6, the J gene TRBJ2-5; possibly TRBD1 for D (5 bases). Germline CDR1 and CDR2: SGHVS and FNYEAQ. The germline V and J ends were trimmed by 0 bases and 2 bases, with 10 bases remaining between them. The CDR3 is 15 amino acids.